This passage covers 24 T cell receptor beta chains from one sample sequenced in a study of OX40 agonist ivuxolimab in advanced cancers. Sequencing used immunoSEQ multiplex PCR; TCRdb keeps in-frame clones, though not all of them. The sample consists of tens of thousands of clones, roughly nine tenths of them appearing once. The sequencing here drew on CD4+ or CD8+ T cells sorted from blood, taken in a trial of the OX40 agonist ivuxolimab. The receptors shown here come from an adult with an advanced solid tumor such as melanoma, head and neck, liver or kidney cancer.

This clone was observed a handful of times. This chain links TRBV4-2 with TRBJ1-1; D is uncertain. The CDR3 extends over 13 amino acids. Germline V gives CDR1 LGHNA, CDR2 YNFKEQ. The germline V and J ends were trimmed by 1 base and 1 base, with 4 bases remaining between them. The CDR3: CASSQGTNTEAFF. The CDR3 nucleotides read TGTGCCAGCAGCCAAGGCACGAACACTGAAGCTTTCTTT.

V usage is TRBV19 and J usage is TRBJ2-7, with 7 bases identical to TRBD2. Germline loops: CDR1 LNHDA, CDR2 SQIVND (reference sequence). The CDR3 contains 14 residues. V trimming: 5 bases; J trimming: 5 bases; junction bases outside the gene matches: 9. The DNA of the CDR3 is TGTGCCAGTAGTGGGAGGGCCTCATGGGACGAGCAGTACTTC. Its protein is CASSGRASWDEQYF.

The chain has TRBV12-2 and TRBJ2-7; TRBD2 was called by the table and not checked on the DNA. TRBV12-2 is a recognized pseudogene. The CDR3 has 13 amino acids. The CDR3 DNA follows: TGTGCAAGTCGCTTAAGGGACTTCCACGAGCAGTACTTC. As protein: CASRLRDFHEQYF.

The chain combines TRBV6-5 with TRBJ2-6; maybe TRBD1 (6 bases). V was pared by 5 bases and J by 0 bases, with 8 bases between. This CDR3 is built from 15 residues. Germline V gene lookup returns CDR1 MNHEY and CDR2 SVGAGI. CDR3 sequence: CASSGQISGANVLTF. In nucleotides, the CDR3 is TGTGCCAGCAGTGGACAGATCTCTGGGGCCAACGTCCTGACTTTC.

The chain joins TRBV4-2 to TRBJ2-1; the D gene is possibly TRBD2 (5 bases). Germline V lookup: CDR1 LGHNA, CDR2 YNFKEQ. The V end was cut by 0 bases, the J end by 6 bases, with 18 bases between. CDR3 length equals 17 residues. The CDR3 here is CASSQDGEPAEGNEQFF. CDR3 coding DNA: TGTGCCAGCAGCCAAGATGGGGAACCGGCCGAGGGCAATGAGCAGTTCTTC.

This clone was detected only once. The chain employs TRBV28 and TRBJ2-5; TRBD1 matches at 7 bases. The J call may be incorrect, as the DNA end agrees better with TRBJ2-7. Germline CDR1 reads MDHEN; CDR2 reads SYDVKM. This CDR3 contains 13 residues. The CDR3, as DNA: TGTGCCAGCAGCCAAACAGGGGTGTACGAGCAGTACTTC. Protein product: CASSQTGVYEQYF.

Only one count was recorded for this clone. The DNA is left out, because the CDR3 cannot be placed on it with certainty; the CDR3 is given as TCRdb lists it. The chain has TRBV10-3 and TRBJ2-7; TRBD1 was called by the table and not checked on the DNA. CDR1 and CDR2 (germline): ENHRY, SYGVKD. The length of the CDR3 is 24 amino acids, counting both ends. Here the CDR3 reads CAILQFDRPTPTSSTSGHLKGQYV.

The rearrangement uses TRBV5-1 and TRBJ2-3; 11 positions match TRBD2. The CDR3 contains 17 residues. The germline V gene encodes CDR1 SGHRS and CDR2 YFSETQ. After removal of 4 bases from V and 3 bases from J, the junction contained 10 bases not matched to a gene. CDR3 nucleotide sequence: TGCGCCAGCAGCGGTTTCACTAGCGGGAGTGGGACAGATACGCAGTATTTT. Protein product: CASSGFTSGSGTDTQYF.

Written as DNA, the CDR3 is TGTGCCAGCAGTTCGGCTAGCCTACTATACGAGCAGTACTTC. Translating gives CASSSASLLYEQYF. The chain links TRBV27 to TRBJ2-7; D is perhaps TRBD2 (5 bases). The germline V gene has CDR1 MNHEY and CDR2 SMNVEV (reference sequence). Deletions cut 4 bases from V and 4 bases from J, with 14 bases between. The CDR3 has 14 residues.

This chain links TRBV4-1 with TRBJ1-5; 7 nucleotides agree with TRBD1. The length of the CDR3 is 15 residues. The V gene's germline CDR1 is MGHRA and CDR2 YSYEKL. The J segment lost 4 bases and the V segment lost 4 bases, leaving 7 bases of the junction unmatched. CDR3 residues: CASSPRQGVNQPQHF. The CDR3 DNA is TGCGCCAGCAGCCCTCGCCAGGGGGTTAATCAGCCCCAGCATTTT.

This clone has only one observation. The J gene is TRBJ2-7, the V gene TRBV15; tentative D call: TRBD1 (6 bases). Germline V lookup: CDR1 LNHNV, CDR2 YYDKDF (reference sequence). V gave up 3 bases and J gave up 6 bases, with 12 bases separating them. The CDR3 runs 13 residues. The CDR3 here is CATSSGAGVEQYF. The CDR3 nucleotides are TGTGCCACCAGCAGCGGGGCAGGGGTCGAGCAGTACTTC.

V is TRBV23-1 and J is TRBJ2-7; TRBD1 matches 11 bases. TRBV23-1 is an open reading frame, and its role is uncertain. The CDR3 covers 15 residues. Germline trimming cut 3 bases from V and 2 bases from J; bases unmatched to any gene: 3. The CDR3 DNA reads TGCGCCAGCAGTCATCCGGGACAGGGGGCCTACGAGCAGTACTTC. Translated, it gives CASSHPGQGAYEQYF.

This clone has just one count. The gene calls are TRBV6-5 and TRBJ2-1; 7 bases are shared with TRBD1. Germline V gives CDR1 MNHEY, CDR2 SVGAGI. This CDR3 is built from 16 residues. Trimming at V came to 0 bases and at J to 4 bases, leaving 6 bases not matched to a gene. CDR3 amino acids: CASSYSTGQVYNEQFF. For the CDR3, the DNA is TGTGCCAGCAGTTACTCGACTGGACAGGTATACAATGAGCAGTTCTTC.

The chain combines TRBV4-3 with TRBJ2-7, with D unclear. The CDR3 contains 13 residues. Trimming pared 0 bases from V and 4 bases from J, leaving 7 bases between. Germline V gene sequence: CDR1 LGHNA, CDR2 YSLEER. CDR3 DNA sequence: TGCGCCAGCAGCCAAGAATGGTGGTACGAGCAGTACTTC. This encodes CASSQEWWYEQYF.

V is TRBV4-2 and J is TRBJ2-5, with 8 bases identical to TRBD2. The CDR3 runs 16 residues. Trimming removed 0 bases from V and 6 bases from J; junction bases left unmatched: 9. Germline assignment: CDR1 LGHNA and CDR2 YNFKEQ. In DNA, the CDR3 is TGTGCCAGCAGCCAAGATCTTAGCGGGGTATCAAAGACCCAGTACTTC. Translated: CASSQDLSGVSKTQYF.

CDR3 DNA: TGCGCCAGCAGCCCCGGGCAGCGAGGGGACGAGCAGTACTTC. It specifies CASSPGQRGDEQYF. J is TRBJ2-7 and V is TRBV4-1; D could derive from TRBD1 or TRBD2 (5 bases each). Germline assignment: CDR1 MGHRA and CDR2 YSYEKL. The CDR3 runs 14 residues. V was pared by 4 bases and J by 5 bases, with 15 bases between.

This clone was recorded once. This rearrangement joins TRBV27 to TRBJ2-7; 8 bases agree with TRBD2. Germline CDR1 reads MNHEY; CDR2 reads SMNVEV (reference sequence). The CDR3 has 15 amino acids. V lost 5 bases to trimming and J lost 2 bases; unmatched junction nucleotides: 8. The CDR3 bases are TGTGCCAGCAGTCCCTTCGGGGGGGCAGCCTACGAGCAGTACTTC. Its protein product is CASSPFGGAAYEQYF.

The table lists this clone with a few counts. The rearrangement joins TRBV19 to TRBJ2-2; D gene uncertain. The CDR3 runs 14 residues. The V gene's germline CDR1 is LNHDA and CDR2 SQIVND (reference sequence). The V gene lost 4 bases and the J gene lost 5 bases, with 11 bases spanning the gap. CDR3 bases: TGTGCCAGTAGTACAACCGCGTGGACCGGGGAGCTGTTTTTT. Translation: CASSTTAWTGELFF.

The CDR3 DNA is TGCACCAGCAGCCAAGACCTTGGCAGGGGAGCCCAAGAGACCCAGTACTTC. Its protein is CTSSQDLGRGAQETQYF. The genes are TRBV1 and TRBJ2-5; the table's TRBD1 call for D was not verified on the DNA. TRBV1 is termed a pseudogene. This CDR3 region has 17 residues.

This chain uses TRBV21-1 with TRBJ1-2. TRBV21-1 is designated a pseudogene. There are 20 residues in the CDR3. The CDR3 here is CASSKGPWFRQGGTNYGYTF. DNA for the CDR3: TGTGCCAGCAGCAAAGGACCGTGGTTTAGGCAGGGGGGGACTAACTATGGCTACACCTTC.

The rearrangement joins TRBV5-6 to TRBJ2-7; TRBD1 agrees at 10 bases. The ends lost 8 bases at V and 1 base at J; junction bases unmatched: 6. Per germline, CDR1 SGHDT and CDR2 YYEEEE. There are 14 residues in the CDR3. This CDR3 reads CASAPGQGSYEQYV. The CDR3 region has the DNA TGTGCCAGTGCTCCGGGACAGGGGTCCTACGAGCAGTACGTC.

The CDR3, as DNA: TGCGCCAGCACACTAGCGACGAACACCGGGGAGCTGTTTTTT. Amino acid sequence: CASTLATNTGELFF. V is TRBV10-2 and J is TRBJ2-2; 7 bases fit TRBD2. V dropped 7 bases and J dropped 0; count of bases not matched to a gene: 2. Germline CDR1 WSHSY, CDR2 SAAADI. The CDR3 consists of 14 residues.

This clone was seen only once. The chain combines TRBV7-6 with TRBJ2-3; TRBD2 aligns across 7 bases. Trimming removed 1 base from V and 8 bases from J; junction bases left unmatched: 9. Germline CDR1 and CDR2: SGHVS and FNYEAQ. The CDR3 covers 15 residues. CDR3 residues: CASSLEESGMGTQYF. The CDR3 region has the DNA TGTGCCAGCAGCTTAGAGGAGAGCGGGATGGGTACGCAGTATTTT.

V usage is TRBV6-1 and J usage is TRBJ2-1, with 8 bases that match TRBD2. The V segment lost 1 base and the J segment 4 bases; nucleotides outside the gene matches: 3. The CDR3 consists of 15 residues. Germline V CDR1 and CDR2: MNHNS, SASEGT. CDR3 sequence reads: CASSEDTGGYNEQFF. In DNA, the CDR3 is TGTGCCAGCAGTGAAGACACGGGAGGGTACAATGAGCAGTTCTTC.